This entry features one TCR beta chain sequence. The antigen remains unidentified. These data originate in a study of cytomegalovirus exposure and HLA in healthy donors. The study's findings and limits: V- and J-gene trimming in TCR beta was tied to a missense DCLRE1C variant by an analysis performed later.

13 Jbeta primers and 60 Vbeta primers were used for the PCR. The table came from immunoSEQ multiplex PCR; TCRdb's copy has only in-frame clones and leaves some out. This table lists approximately 43,000 clones. CDR3 length: 15 amino acids. The V end lost 1 base, the J end lost 0 bases, and 7 bases lay between the germline ends. Germline V gives CDR1 SGHVS, CDR2 FQNEAQ. The source is a young woman in good health and CMV-seronegative. The chain combines TRBV7-8 with TRBJ1-5; D remains unclear. Sequences were obtained from PBMCs. The CDR3 DNA reads as TGTGCCAGCAGCTTAGGGCACGATAGCAATCAGCCCCAGCATTTT. Its protein is CASSLGHDSNQPQHF.